Below, 28 T cell receptor beta chains from the same sample are listed, as sequenced in a study of blood T cell repertoires in COVID-19. TCRdb's table, derived via immunoSEQ multiplex PCR, lists solely in-frame clones and lacks some. This repertoire shows some 110,000 clones, 70% to 85% found once; its top ten account for about 4.2%. Sequencing was performed on peripheral blood. These receptors originate from a woman in her 70s with acute or convalescent COVID-19.

J is TRBJ1-2 and V is TRBV27; 7 bases map to TRBD1. J gave up 4 bases and V 4 bases, and 12 bases lay outside the gene matches. The CDR3 sequence is 16 residues long. Germline lookup yields CDR1 MNHEY and CDR2 SMNVEV (reference sequence). This CDR3 reads CASSSSGTEAIYGYTF. In nucleotides, the CDR3 is TGTGCCAGCAGTTCTTCCGGGACAGAGGCAATCTATGGCTACACCTTC.

The chain combines TRBV20-1 with TRBJ2-1; 12 bases align to TRBD2. CDR3 length: 18 amino acids. Germline V lookup: CDR1 DFQATT, CDR2 SNEGSKA (reference sequence). J was trimmed by 3 bases and V by 3 bases; bases with no gene match: 12. In nucleotides, the CDR3 is TGCAGTGCTAGTTCCCCCGGACTAGCGGGGAGCCTCTACAATGAGCAGTTCTTC. Its translation: CSASSPGLAGSLYNEQFF.

The chain joins TRBV25-1 to TRBJ1-2, with 10 bases identical to TRBD1. CDR1 MGHDK and CDR2 SYGVNS come from the germline V gene. The CDR3 runs to 14 residues. V dropped 6 bases and J dropped 8; count of bases not matched to a gene: 9. The CDR3: CASRTGGAKEGYTF. As DNA, the CDR3 is TGTGCCAGCAGGACAGGGGGCGCGAAGGAAGGCTACACCTTC.

The V gene is TRBV7-2, the J gene TRBJ1-4; TRBD1 agrees at 8 bases. Germline values: CDR1 SGHTA, CDR2 FQGNSA. V lost 1 base and J lost 0; bases outside the gene matches: 10. The CDR3 is 19 residues long. In DNA form, the CDR3 reads TGTGCCAGCAGCTTAGTAGGCCCGACAGGGGTTACAACTAATGAAAAACTGTTTTTT. Translating gives CASSLVGPTGVTTNEKLFF. Full variable domain (rest looked up from reference TRBV7-2 and TRBJ1-4): GAGVSQSPSNKVTEKGKDVELRCDPISGHTALYWYRQSLGQGLEFLIYFQGNSAPDKSGLPSDRFSAERTGGSVSTLTIQRTQQEDSAVYLCASSLVGPTGVTTNEKLFFGSGTQLSVL.

CDR3 DNA sequence: TGTGCCAGCAGTATAATGACAGGTTCCCGCACTGAAGCTTTCTTT. This encodes CASSIMTGSRTEAFF. This rearrangement joins TRBV28 to TRBJ1-1, with a weak D call TRBD1 (6 bases). Germline assignment: CDR1 MDHEN and CDR2 SYDVKM. V was pared by 5 bases and J by 4 bases, with 17 bases between. The CDR3 is 15 amino acids. The full variable domain, rest sourced from reference TRBV28 and TRBJ1-1, is DVKVTQSSRYLVKRTGEKVFLECVQDMDHENMFWYRQDPGLGLRLIYFSYDVKMKEKGDIPEGYSVSREKKERFSLILESASTNQTSMYLCASSIMTGSRTEAFFGQGTRLTVV.

A few counts support this clone. This chain uses TRBV3-1 (or the pseudogene TRBV3-2) with TRBJ1-2; the D gene is possibly TRBD1 (5 bases). The CDR3 is made up of 15 amino acids. The V gene lost 3 bases and the J gene lost 7 bases, with 18 bases spanning the gap. Germline CDR1 LGHDT, CDR2 YNNKEL (reference sequence). The CDR3 sequence is CASSHPRRGFAGYTF. The CDR3 nucleotides are TGTGCCAGCAGCCATCCCAGGCGGGGGTTTGCTGGCTACACCTTC.

The chain joins TRBV11-3 to TRBJ1-1; D is unclear. The germline V and J ends were trimmed by 1 base and 4 bases, with 4 bases remaining between them. CDR1 is SGHNT, CDR2 YENEEA, per germline. The CDR3 runs 12 residues. The CDR3 loop reads CASSLAGTEAFF. In DNA form, the CDR3 reads TGTGCCAGCAGCTTAGCAGGCACTGAAGCTTTCTTT.

The V and J genes are TRBV14 and TRBJ1-1; D is perhaps TRBD1 (6 bases). Germline CDR1 SGHDN, CDR2 FVKESK. The V end was cut by 4 bases, the J end by 7 bases, with 16 bases between. The CDR3 spans 14 residues. The CDR3 sequence is CASSLNRGGGEAFF. The CDR3, as DNA: TGTGCCAGCAGCCTTAACAGAGGGGGGGGTGAAGCTTTCTTT.

The V call is TRBV30, the J call TRBJ2-3; 12 nucleotides agree with TRBD2. Germline V gene data show CDR1 as GTSNPN and CDR2 as SVGIG (reference sequence). V lost 2 bases, J lost 6 bases, and 6 bases stayed unmatched. The CDR3 sequence is 15 residues long. The chain's CDR3 is CAWSRLAGAADTQYF. The CDR3 DNA reads as TGTGCCTGGAGTAGACTAGCGGGGGCCGCGGATACGCAGTATTTT. The full variable domain, completed using reference TRBV30 and TRBJ2-3, is SQTIHQWPATLVQPVGSPLSLECTVEGTSNPNLYWYRQAAGRGLQLLFYSVGIGQISSEVPQNLSASRPQDRQFILSSKKLLLSDSGFYLCAWSRLAGAADTQYFGPGTRLTVL.

V is TRBV11-2 and J is TRBJ2-5, with TRBD1 matching 11 bases. The germline V gene encodes CDR1 SGHAT and CDR2 FQNNGV. J gave up 5 bases and V 0 bases, and 5 bases lay outside the gene matches. The length of the CDR3 is 16 residues. The DNA for the CDR3 is TGTGCCAGCAGCTTAGAGCGGACAGGGGGCGTCGAGACCCAGTACTTC. Translation: CASSLERTGGVETQYF.

This sequence joins TRBV6-5 and TRBJ1-6; 10 nucleotides align to TRBD1. Trimming removed 4 bases from V and 8 bases from J; junction bases left unmatched: 5. Germline CDR1 and CDR2: MNHEY and SVGAGI. The CDR3 length is 15 residues. The CDR3 reads CASSFRDRGYSPLHF. The DNA for the CDR3 is TGTGCCAGCAGTTTCCGGGACAGGGGTTATTCACCCCTCCACTTT.

This rearrangement joins TRBV10-3 to TRBJ1-3, with D perhaps matching TRBD1 (5 bases). The CDR3 is 17 amino acids. CDR1 and CDR2 from the germline V gene are ENHRY and SYGVKD. V was clipped by 3 bases and J by 7 bases, with 22 bases between them. The CDR3 protein is CAISDISQGQLWNTIYF. The CDR3 nucleotides are TGTGCCATCAGTGATATATCGCAGGGCCAATTGTGGAACACCATATATTTT.

CDR3: CASSYSSNLGNQPQHF. The CDR3 region has the DNA TGTGCCAGCAGTTACTCGTCCAATCTAGGCAATCAGCCCCAGCATTTT. This chain joins TRBV6-6 and TRBJ1-5; D gene ambiguous. Germline assignment: CDR1 MNHNY and CDR2 SVGAGI (reference sequence). This CDR3 contains 16 residues. Trimming took 0 bases from V and 2 from J, leaving 11 bases between them.

This chain links TRBV7-6 with TRBJ2-7; a weak D match, TRBD1 (6 bases). CDR1 and CDR2 (germline): SGHVS, FNYEAQ. The V gene lost 5 bases and the J gene lost 5 bases, with 13 bases spanning the gap. CDR3 length: 13 amino acids. In DNA, the CDR3 is TGTGCCAGCAGCCCCAGGGGAAGGCACGAGCAGTACTTC. It codes for CASSPRGRHEQYF.

The chain links TRBV6-6 to TRBJ1-1, with TRBD1 identical over 12 bases. The CDR3 loop spans 16 amino acids. J gave up 3 bases and V 6 bases, and 8 bases lay outside the gene matches. The germline CDR1 and CDR2 sequences are MNHNY and SVGAGI (reference sequence). CDR3: CASSTSGQGAYTEAFF. The CDR3 DNA follows: TGTGCCAGCAGCACCTCGGGACAGGGGGCATACACTGAAGCTTTCTTT.

V gene TRBV5-1 combines with J gene TRBJ1-4, with 10 bases identical to TRBD1. The CDR3 runs 15 residues. Looked up from germline, CDR1 is SGHRS and CDR2 is YFSETQ. The ends lost 4 bases at V and 7 bases at J; junction bases unmatched: 7. CDR3 DNA: TGCGCCAGCAGCCCGGCGCGGGACAGGGGTGAAAAACTGTTTTTT. Translation: CASSPARDRGEKLFF.

V gene TRBV3-1 (or the pseudogene TRBV3-2) combines with J gene TRBJ2-5, with D possibly matching TRBD1 (6 bases). The V gene lost 2 bases and the J gene lost 13 bases, with 17 bases spanning the gap. Germline CDR1 and CDR2: LGHDT and YNNKEL (reference sequence). The CDR3 is made up of 13 amino acids. The CDR3 nucleotides are TGTGCCAGCAGCCAAAGGGGGACGACTGTGGCGTACTTC. This sequence encodes CASSQRGTTVAYF.

The CDR3 DNA reads TGTGCCAGCAGCCAGATGCCGGGACAGGGTTACGAGCAGTACGTC. Its protein is CASSQMPGQGYEQYV. The rearrangement links TRBV3-1 (or the pseudogene TRBV3-2) to TRBJ2-7; 9 nucleotides match TRBD1. Germline values: CDR1 LGHDT, CDR2 YNNKEL (reference sequence). This CDR3 has 15 amino acids. V lost 3 bases and J lost 4; bases outside the gene matches: 7.

The chain combines TRBV19 with TRBJ1-4, with TRBD1 identical over 11 bases. The junction had 6 bases not matched to a gene; V was cut back by 6 bases and J by 6 bases. The CDR3 length is 15 residues. The germline gives CDR1 LNHDA, CDR2 SQIVND (reference sequence). The CDR3 DNA is TGTGCCAGTAGCCCTCGGGACAGGGGGTATGAAAAACTGTTTTTT. Protein sequence: CASSPRDRGYEKLFF. The full variable domain, rest sourced from reference TRBV19 and TRBJ1-4, is DGGITQSPKYLFRKEGQNVTLSCEQNLNHDAMYWYRQDPGQGLRLIYYSQIVNDFQKGDIAEGYSVSREKKESFPLTVTSAQKNPTAFYLCASSPRDRGYEKLFFGSGTQLSVL.

The rearrangement links TRBV6-5 to TRBJ2-3; maybe TRBD1 (6 bases). Trimming stripped 1 base from V and 11 bases from J, with 13 bases between. CDR3 length equals 13 residues. Germline assignment: CDR1 MNHEY and CDR2 SVGAGI. DNA of the CDR3: TGTGCCAGCAGTTACTATCCTGGGGGCGGGCAGTATTTT. Translation gives CASSYYPGGGQYF.

The V call is TRBV30, the J call TRBJ1-3, with D tentatively TRBD1 (5 bases). CDR1 and CDR2 (germline): GTSNPN, SVGIG (reference sequence). The length of the CDR3 is 14 residues. The CDR3 DNA reads TGTGCACGGACGGAGGGGAACACTGGAAACACCATATATTTT. This encodes CARTEGNTGNTIYF. Combining the CDR3 with reference TRBV30 and TRBJ1-3 gives the whole variable domain SQTIHQWPATLVQPVGSPLSLECTVEGTSNPNLYWYRQAAGRGLQLLFYSVGIGQISSEVPQNLSASRPQDRQFILSSKKLLLSDSGFYLCARTEGNTGNTIYFGEGSWLTVV.

The CDR3 coding sequence is TGTGCCAGCAGCCCCCTCACAGGGAGTCAGCCCCAGCATTTT. Its translation is CASSPLTGSQPQHF. The chain uses TRBV6-6 and TRBJ1-5, with TRBD1 as a possible D gene (6 bases). Trimming stripped 6 bases from V and 6 bases from J, with 15 bases between. This CDR3 contains 14 residues. The germline gives CDR1 MNHNY, CDR2 SVGAGI (reference sequence).

This clone was detected once. V is TRBV7-9 and J is TRBJ1-4; possible D gene TRBD1, 5 bases. There are 17 residues in the CDR3. CDR1 is SEHNR, CDR2 FQNEAQ, per germline (reference sequence). The ends were cut back, 5 bases at V and 4 bases at J, with 20 bases in the middle. The CDR3 reads CASSQISTTALNEKLFF. For the CDR3, the DNA is TGTGCCAGCAGCCAAATAAGCACGACAGCGCTTAATGAAAAACTGTTTTTT.

This clone was seen more than once but under ten times. CDR3 nucleotide sequence: TGTGCCAGCAGCGTAGGAGGGCAGTCAGGCTACACCTTC. It specifies CASSVGGQSGYTF. This sequence joins TRBV9 and TRBJ1-2; no reliable D call. The V and J ends lost 0 bases and 8 bases respectively, with 11 bases between them. CDR1 is SGDLS and CDR2 is YYNGEE in the germline V gene. The CDR3 is 13 amino acids.

This chain connects TRBV7-2 to TRBJ2-7; D gene ambiguous. This CDR3 has 14 residues. Germline CDR1 reads SGHTA; CDR2 reads FQGNSA. V lost 1 base and J lost 2, with 9 bases in between. The CDR3 loop reads CASSLGQAPYEQYV. In DNA, the CDR3 is TGTGCCAGCAGCTTAGGGCAGGCCCCCTACGAGCAGTACGTC.

The chain couples TRBV4-2 to TRBJ2-1, with 9 bases fitting TRBD2. Trimming took 0 bases from V and 8 from J; bases not matched to a gene: 11. CDR3 length: 17 residues. Germline values: CDR1 LGHNA, CDR2 YNFKEQ. The CDR3 here is CASSQDFLGGGADEQFF. CDR3 sequence (DNA): TGTGCCAGCAGCCAAGACTTTTTAGGCGGGGGGGCAGATGAGCAGTTCTTC.

The J gene is TRBJ1-5, the V gene TRBV6-6; no clear D. V lost 4 bases, J lost 7 bases, and 17 bases lay in between. CDR1 is MNHNY and CDR2 is SVGAGI in the germline V gene (reference sequence). The CDR3 length is 15 residues. The CDR3 loop is CASSLADLARQPQHF. In DNA, the CDR3 is TGTGCCAGCAGTTTGGCGGATCTCGCTCGGCAGCCCCAGCATTTT.

The chain joins TRBV3-1 (or the pseudogene TRBV3-2) to TRBJ2-5; 7 bases fit TRBD2. The CDR3 loop spans 15 amino acids. Germline CDR1 reads LGHDT; CDR2 reads YNNKEL (reference sequence). V shed 2 bases and J 1 base; nucleotides not matched to a gene: 4. DNA for the CDR3: TGTGCCAGCAGCCAATTACTAGCGAGCCAAGAGACCCAGTACTTC. Its protein is CASSQLLASQETQYF.